This T cell receptor beta chain is from a study of T-cell memory formation after mild COVID-19. Study at large: Largely donor-specific sequence clusters came from two donors.

A single record per CDR3 protein comes from TCRdb applying MiXCR to the 5' RACE reads. The sample has 190,000 or so distinct CDR3 sequences; more than 25% are singletons. A note on this clonotype: Its target is unknown.

V was pared by 2 bases and J by 6 bases, with 6 bases of the junction left unmatched. CDR1 and CDR2 (germline): SGHRS, YFSETQ. The CDR3 spans 15 residues. Study results and caveats: Clones that contracted from day 15 to 85 were balanced CD4/CD8, while later expanders leaned CD4+.

V usage is TRBV5-1 and J usage is TRBJ2-3; 10 bases align to TRBD1. Sequencing used PBMCs or a T cell subset sorted from them (not recorded which). This clonotype was sampled from an adult woman who had mild COVID-19 (a few samples of this study predate the infection). Cell type and time point are not known. Written as DNA, the CDR3 is TGCGCCAGCAGCTTTCTGACAGGGGGCGCGGATACGCAGTATTTT. It translates to CASSFLTGGADTQYF.